The entry below describes one TCR beta chain. This specimen belongs to a study of T cell changes during pregnancy in multiple sclerosis. Sequencing was performed with immunoSEQ multiplex PCR; in TCRdb, only in-frame clones are kept and a portion is missing. The sample consists of 93,000 or so clones, approximately 90% of them appearing once. This CDR3 spans 15 amino acids. The V and J ends lost 6 bases and 4 bases, in that order; junction bases with no gene match: 7. The germline CDR1 and CDR2 sequences are MNHNS and SASEGT. This specimen consisted of peripheral blood, obtained before pregnancy. The receptor comes from a female donor with multiple sclerosis, enrolled in a pregnancy study. This chain connects TRBV6-1 to TRBJ2-2; 8 nucleotides line up with TRBD1. The CDR3 here is CASRRDRGPTGELFF. Here the CDR3 DNA reads TGTGCCAGCAGGCGTGACAGGGGACCCACCGGGGAGCTGTTTTTT.